This passage covers 14 T cell receptor beta chains from one sample sequenced in a study of cytomegalovirus exposure and HLA in healthy donors (dated by TCRdb to 2017 to 2019). Library prep was done by the immunoSEQ multiplex PCR assay. For the multiplex PCR, a mixture combining 60 forward primers for TCR Vbeta segments and 13 reverse primers for TCR Jbeta segments was used. The table was pulled from immuneACCESS by TCRdb, which kept in-frame rearrangements only. Such tables lose some clones; where checked, under half of the loss comes from unresolved V genes, and the rest has no known cause. This sample is represented by 150,000 to 200,000 clones; approximately 82% of them were singletons. The ten top clones hold around 6% of the sample. Source material: PBMCs. These receptors were collected from a man aged 50-59 years in good health and CMV-seropositive.

This chain uses TRBV4-3 with TRBJ1-6, with a possible D match to TRBD1 (6 bases). V was trimmed by 4 bases and J by 4 bases, leaving 8 bases between them. The CDR3 loop spans 14 amino acids. The germline CDR1 and CDR2 sequences are LGHNA and YSLEER. The CDR3 region is CASSPGQYNSPLHF. Written as DNA, the CDR3 is TGCGCCAGCAGCCCCGGACAGTATAATTCACCCCTCCACTTT.

J is TRBJ1-4 and V is TRBV15; D is ambiguous. The CDR3 extends over 18 amino acids. V lost 3 bases and J lost 8, with 25 bases in between. CDR1 and CDR2 (germline): LNHNV, YYDKDF (reference sequence). The CDR3 is CATSSSTTRPGGREKLFF. In DNA, the CDR3 is TGTGCCACCAGCAGCAGTACCACAAGACCGGGCGGGCGAGAAAAACTGTTTTTT.

J is TRBJ2-2 and V is TRBV9, with 7 bases fitting TRBD1. The CDR3 is 15 residues long. Losses at the gene ends were 3 bases for V and 3 bases for J; bases not matched to a gene: 5. The germline V gene has CDR1 SGDLS and CDR2 YYNGEE. CDR3 in DNA: TGTGCCAGCAGCGCAATGACAGGGCACACCGGGGAGCTGTTTTTT. Its translation is CASSAMTGHTGELFF.

This clone was observed a single time. The chain uses TRBV10-1 and TRBJ2-1; D might be TRBD2 (6 bases). The germline CDR1 and CDR2 sequences are WNHNN and SYGVQD (reference sequence). V was trimmed by 3 bases and J by 4 bases, leaving 13 bases between them. CDR3 size: 15 residues. The chain's CDR3 is CASSDLRGLYNEQFF. The CDR3 DNA reads as TGCGCCAGCAGTGACCTCCGGGGACTTTACAATGAGCAGTTCTTC.

V is TRBV4-2 and J is TRBJ2-1, with TRBD1 identical over 8 bases. The CDR3 is 16 amino acids. V shed 0 bases and J 5 bases; nucleotides not matched to a gene: 6. Germline loops: CDR1 LGHNA, CDR2 YNFKEQ. CDR3 nucleotides: TGTGCCAGCAGCCAAGAAGAGGGACAGGCAAACAATGAGCAGTTCTTC. Encoded protein: CASSQEEGQANNEQFF.

The chain uses TRBV5-4 and TRBJ1-6; the match to TRBD1 covers 8 bases. Trimming at V came to 5 bases and at J to 8 bases, leaving 9 bases not matched to a gene. Germline V gene sequence: CDR1 SGHNT, CDR2 YYREEE (reference sequence). CDR3 length equals 15 residues. The CDR3, as DNA: TGTGCCAGCAGTTCCTCAGAGACAGGGGATTCACCCCTCCACTTT. This codes for CASSSSETGDSPLHF. Full variable domain (outside the CDR3, taken from reference TRBV5-4 and TRBJ1-6): ETGVTQSPTHLIKTRGQQVTLRCSSQSGHNTVSWYQQALGQGPQFIFQYYREEENGRGNFPPRFSGLQFPNYSSELNVNALELDDSALYLCASSSSETGDSPLHFGNGTRLTVT.

V usage is TRBV4-1 and J usage is TRBJ1-3; D is ambiguous. The germline gives CDR1 MGHRA, CDR2 YSYEKL. The V gene lost 4 bases and the J gene lost 0 bases, with 7 bases spanning the gap. CDR3 length equals 14 residues. CDR3 in DNA: TGCGCCAGCAGCCCCATTCCCTCTGGAAACACCATATATTTT. Translated, it gives CASSPIPSGNTIYF.

V is TRBV11-2 and J is TRBJ1-1, with D maybe TRBD1 (5 bases). The CDR3 sequence is 15 residues long. Trimming cost V 1 base and J 1 base, with 10 bases left between them. CDR1 SGHAT and CDR2 FQNNGV come from the germline V gene. The CDR3 DNA follows: TGTGCCAGCAGCTTAGGATTGACAGCGAACACTGAAGCTTTCTTT. Translating gives CASSLGLTANTEAFF. Full variable domain (remainder filled in from reference TRBV11-2 and TRBJ1-1): EAGVAQSPRYKIIEKRQSVAFWCNPISGHATLYWYQQILGQGPKLLIQFQNNGVVDDSQLPKDRFSAERLKGVDSTLKIQPAKLEDSAVYLCASSLGLTANTEAFFGQGTRLTVV.

The chain uses TRBV19 and TRBJ1-1, with 12 bases matching TRBD1. This CDR3 has 15 amino acids. Germline CDR1 is LNHDA and CDR2 is SQIVND (reference sequence). Trimming took 3 bases from V and 5 from J; bases not matched to a gene: 4. The CDR3: CASSMGQGAGTEAFF. In nucleotides, the CDR3 is TGTGCCAGTAGTATGGGACAGGGGGCGGGGACTGAAGCTTTCTTT.

V and J are TRBV15 and TRBJ1-2; TRBD1 agrees at 11 bases. V was pared by 0 bases and J by 8 bases, with 5 bases of the junction left unmatched. The CDR3 contains 15 residues. The V gene's germline CDR1 is LNHNV and CDR2 YYDKDF (reference sequence). This CDR3 reads CATSRDRDRGEGYTF. The CDR3 DNA reads as TGTGCCACCAGCAGAGATCGGGACAGGGGGGAAGGCTACACCTTC.

V is TRBV19 and J is TRBJ1-5; tentative D call: TRBD1 (5 bases). Trimming left V 4 bases short and J 0 bases short, with 16 bases between. The V gene's germline CDR1 is LNHDA and CDR2 SQIVND (reference sequence). The CDR3 runs 17 residues. The CDR3 bases are TGTGCCAGTAGTACCCCGGAGGGGCTGTTTAGCAATCAGCCCCAGCATTTT. Its translation: CASSTPEGLFSNQPQHF.

V is TRBV5-4 and J is TRBJ2-5; the match to TRBD1 covers 9 bases. Germline V CDR1 and CDR2: SGHNT, YYREEE (reference sequence). The CDR3 has 13 amino acids. Losses at the gene ends were 4 bases for V and 5 bases for J; bases not matched to a gene: 3. DNA of the CDR3: TGTGCCAGCAGCCCCGGACAGGGGGAGACCCAGTACTTC. Protein sequence: CASSPGQGETQYF.

The chain links TRBV10-3 to TRBJ2-7; a possible D gene is TRBD1 (6 bases). This CDR3 is built from 15 residues. Trimming cost V 2 bases and J 3 bases, with 14 bases left between them. From germline, CDR1 is ENHRY and CDR2 SYGVKD. CDR3: CAISEPLGTNYEQYF. The CDR3 nucleotides read TGTGCCATCAGTGAGCCCCTCGGGACAAACTACGAGCAGTACTTC.

The genes are TRBV4-1 and TRBJ2-7; TRBD2 aligns across 7 bases. The CDR3 extends over 16 amino acids. Germline V lookup: CDR1 MGHRA, CDR2 YSYEKL. V shed 4 bases, J shed 0 bases, and the junction held 9 bases outside the gene matches. This CDR3 reads CASSLEVAGYSYEQYF. As DNA, the CDR3 is TGCGCCAGCAGCCTGGAGGTAGCGGGCTACTCCTACGAGCAGTACTTC.